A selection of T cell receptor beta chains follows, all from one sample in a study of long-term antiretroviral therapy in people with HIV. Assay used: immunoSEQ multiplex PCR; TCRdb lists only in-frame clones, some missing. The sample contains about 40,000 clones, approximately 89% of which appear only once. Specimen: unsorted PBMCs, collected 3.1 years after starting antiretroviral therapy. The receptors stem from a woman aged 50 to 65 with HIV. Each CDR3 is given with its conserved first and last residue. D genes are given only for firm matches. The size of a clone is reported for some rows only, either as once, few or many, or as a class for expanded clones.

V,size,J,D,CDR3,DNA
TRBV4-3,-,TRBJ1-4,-,CASSQVNEKLFF,TGCGCCAGCAGCCAAGTTAATGAAAAACTGTTTTTT
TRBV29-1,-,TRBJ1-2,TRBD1,CSVDPGGDYGYTF,TGCAGCGTTGACCCAGGGGGCGACTATGGCTACACCTTC
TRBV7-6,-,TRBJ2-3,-,CASGRDLGTDTQYF,TGTGCCAGCGGCAGGGATTTGGGCACAGATACGCAGTATTTT
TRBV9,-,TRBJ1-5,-,CASSAGSGDNLVQPQHF,TGTGCCAGCAGCGCGGGATCCGGCGACAATCTAGTTCAGCCCCAGCATTTT
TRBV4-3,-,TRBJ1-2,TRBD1,CASSQVATGDYGYTF,TGCGCCAGCAGCCAAGTGGCGACAGGGGACTATGGCTACACCTTC
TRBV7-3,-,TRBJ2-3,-,CASSTRRTDTQYF,TGTGCCAGCAGCACCCGTCGCACAGATACGCAGTATTTT
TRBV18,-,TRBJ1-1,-,CASSPERAPNTEAFF,TGTGCCAGCTCACCAGAGAGGGCGCCGAACACTGAAGCTTTCTTT
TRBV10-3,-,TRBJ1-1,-,CAISDSQKNTEAFF,TGTGCCATCAGTGACTCACAAAAGAACACTGAAGCTTTCTTT
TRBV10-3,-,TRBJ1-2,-,CAISDPTSYGYTF,TGTGCCATCAGTGACCCCACGAGCTATGGCTACACCTTC
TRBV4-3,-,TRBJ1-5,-,CASSQDFSSRGDQPQHF,TGCGCCAGCAGCCAAGATTTTTCGTCGCGGGGCGATCAGCCCCAGCATTTT
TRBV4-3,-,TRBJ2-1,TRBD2,CASSPSPSGGSSSYNEQFF,TGCGCCAGCAGCCCCAGTCCTAGCGGGGGGTCGAGCTCCTACAATGAGCAGTTCTTC
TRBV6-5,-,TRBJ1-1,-,CASSYSWNTEAFF,TGTGCCAGCAGTTACTCGTGGAACACTGAAGCTTTCTTT
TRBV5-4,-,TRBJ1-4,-,CASSRRGSQNEKLFF,TGTGCCAGCAGCCGCCGCGGCAGCCAGAATGAAAAACTGTTTTTT
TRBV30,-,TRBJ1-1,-,CAWSVQATQNTEAFF,TGTGCCTGGAGTGTACAGGCGACCCAGAACACTGAAGCTTTCTTT
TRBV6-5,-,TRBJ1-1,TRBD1,CASRDPGQGKTEAFF,TGTGCCAGCAGAGACCCGGGACAGGGGAAAACTGAAGCTTTCTTT
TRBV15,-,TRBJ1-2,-,CATSRDRRTSNYGYTF,TGTGCCACCAGCAGAGACCGACGGACCTCGAACTATGGCTACACCTTC
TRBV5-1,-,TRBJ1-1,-,CASSLKRVNTEAFF,TGCGCCAGCAGCTTGAAAAGGGTTAACACTGAAGCTTTCTTT
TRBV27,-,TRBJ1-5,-,CASSAGRRRQPQHF,TGTGCCAGCAGCGCGGGACGGCGACGGCAGCCCCAGCATTTT
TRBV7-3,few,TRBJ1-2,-,CASSLGQGGGYTF,TGTGCCAGCAGCTTAGGGCAGGGTGGTGGCTACACCTTC
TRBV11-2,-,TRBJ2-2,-,CASSLEVGAGELFF,TGTGCCAGCAGCTTAGAAGTTGGCGCCGGGGAGCTATTTTTT
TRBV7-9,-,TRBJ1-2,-,CASSLRTREGYTF,TGTGCCAGCAGCCTTCGGACGAGAGAGGGCTACACCTTC
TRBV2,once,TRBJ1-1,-,CADQRGARSTEAFF,TGTGCCGATCAGAGGGGGGCGCGGAGCACTGAAGCTTTCTTT
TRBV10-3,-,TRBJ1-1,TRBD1,CAISDRGVRGGSEAFF,TGTGCCATCAGTGACCGGGGCGTCAGGGGGGGCTCTGAAGCTTTCTTT
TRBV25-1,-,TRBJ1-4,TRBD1,CASLDRVNEKLFF,TGTGCCAGCCTAGACAGGGTTAATGAAAAACTGTTTTTT
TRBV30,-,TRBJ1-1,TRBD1,CAWRQGLDTEAFF,TGTGCCTGGAGACAGGGGCTTGACACTGAAGCTTTCTTT
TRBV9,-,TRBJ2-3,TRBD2,CASSVATSGGGADTQYF,TGTGCCAGCAGCGTAGCCACTAGCGGGGGGGGCGCAGATACGCAGTATTTT
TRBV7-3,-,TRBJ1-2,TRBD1,CASSSYSGGQEANYGYTF,TGTGCCAGCAGCTCCTACAGCGGGGGACAGGAGGCTAACTATGGCTACACCTTC
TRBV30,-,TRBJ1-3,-,CAWSVLSGNTIYF,TGTGCCTGGAGTGTACTCTCTGGAAACACCATATATTTT
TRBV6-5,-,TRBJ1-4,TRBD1,CASSYSITGANEKLFF,TGTGCCAGCAGTTACTCGATTACAGGGGCGAATGAAAAACTGTTTTTT
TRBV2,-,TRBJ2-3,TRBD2,CASSFVGLAGDTQYF,TGTGCCAGCAGCTTCGTCGGGCTAGCGGGGGATACGCAGTATTTT
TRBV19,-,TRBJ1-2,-,CASSINLLGLLYGYTF,TGTGCCAGTAGTATTAATCTATTAGGTCTCTTATATGGCTACACCTTC
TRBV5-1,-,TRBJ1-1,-,CASGTKRENTEAFF,TGCGCCAGCGGCACTAAAAGGGAGAACACTGAAGCTTTCTTT
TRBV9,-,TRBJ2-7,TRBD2,CASSDGLAGIYEQYF,TGTGCCAGCAGCGACGGACTAGCGGGGATCTACGAGCAGTACTTC
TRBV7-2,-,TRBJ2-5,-,CASSSFTLQETQYF,TGTGCCAGCAGCTCGTTTACCCTTCAAGAGACCCAGTACTTC
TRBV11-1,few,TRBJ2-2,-,CASSLTALSSGELFF,TGTGCCAGCAGCTTGACCGCCCTAAGTAGCGGGGAGCTGTTTTTT
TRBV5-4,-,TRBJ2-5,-,CASSLDYRGTQYF,TGTGCCAGCAGTTTGGACTATCGCGGGACCCAGTACTTC
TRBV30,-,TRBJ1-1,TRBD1,CAWSPWTGDEAFF,TGTGCCTGGAGTCCATGGACAGGGGATGAAGCTTTCTTT
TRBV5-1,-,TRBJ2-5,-,CASSLGSQETQYF,TGCGCCAGCAGCTTGGGGAGCCAAGAGACCCAGTACTTC
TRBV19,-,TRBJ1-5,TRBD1,CASSTTGAGQPQHF,TGTGCCAGTAGCACTACAGGGGCGGGGCAGCCCCAGCATTTT
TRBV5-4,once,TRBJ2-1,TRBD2,CASSFRRGGNHNEQFF,TGTGCCAGCAGTTTTCGGCGGGGGGGCAACCACAATGAGCAGTTCTTC
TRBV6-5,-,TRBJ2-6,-,CASSYWKGSGANVLTF,TGTGCCAGCAGTTACTGGAAGGGTTCTGGGGCCAACGTCCTGACTTTC
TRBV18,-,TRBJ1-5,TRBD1,CASSRDSDSNQPQHF,TGTGCCAGCTCACGGGACAGTGATAGCAATCAGCCCCAGCATTTT
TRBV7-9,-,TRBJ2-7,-,CASSILAGTYEQYF,TGTGCCAGCAGCATACTAGCCGGAACCTACGAGCAGTACTTC